This record covers a single TCR beta chain. The antigen remains undetermined. These data are taken from a study of blood T cells in healthy people across ages. This CDR3 region has 15 residues. V shed 3 bases and J shed 8 bases, with 17 bases lying between them. Germline V CDR1 and CDR2: LGHDT, YNNKEL (reference sequence). The sample providers were healthy Caucasian people from Russia, aged roughly 6 to 95. A second PCR of roughly 7 to 11 cycles used a sample-barcoded 5' primer and a J-beta primer mix. TCRdb passed the 5' RACE reads through MiXCR, listing each CDR3 protein once. The sample lists over 1.5 million distinct CDR3 sequences; 49% were seen once. Regarding the study as a whole: Naive T cell percentage strongly correlated with TCR beta diversity.

This receptor was obtained from a woman in her 40s in good health. The sample consisted of blood. V and J are TRBV3-1 and TRBJ2-4, with D possibly being TRBD1 or TRBD2 (6 bases each). As DNA, the CDR3 is TGTGCCAGCAGCCACTACGGGGGCCCCCAGGACATTCAGTACTTC. Amino acid sequence: CASSHYGGPQDIQYF.